This is a list of T cell receptor beta chains from one sample in a study of molecular identifiers for immune sequencing clone quantification. TCRdb passed the PCR reads through MiXCR, listing each CDR3 protein once. This table holds roughly 320,000 distinct CDR3 sequences, 24% found once. Input material: naive CD8+ T cells from blood, with Jurkat cell RNA spiked in. The receptors were gathered from a human donor in good health. Some libraries in this study had Jurkat cell RNA spiked in. CDR3s include the opening cysteine and the closing phenylalanine or tryptophan. The D gene is left open where the match is weak. Clone size, where shown, is once, few, many, or a class for clones that have expanded.

v_gene	j_gene	abundance	d_gene	CDR3aa	CDR3nt
TRBV12-3/TRBV12-4	TRBJ1-5	few	TRBD1	CASSKGQSIGAQHF	TGTGCCAGCAGTAAGGGACAGTCCATCGGGGCCCAGCATTTT
TRBV9	TRBJ1-1	many	.	CASSVDTGMNTEAFF	TGTGCCAGCAGCGTAGATACAGGGATGAACACTGAAGCTTTCTTT
TRBV6-1	TRBJ2-1	few	.	CASSEAMSGYALETKQFF	TGTGCCAGCAGTGAAGCGATGTCAGGATACGCGCTAGAGACCAAGCAGTTCTTC
TRBV11-2	TRBJ2-3	.	TRBD1	CASTAGTGMDTQYF	TGTGCCAGCACCGCCGGGACAGGGATGGATACGCAGTATTTT
TRBV7-8	TRBJ2-5	.	.	CASSLKQKYQESQYF	TGTGCCAGCAGCTTAAAACAGAAGTACCAAGAGTCCCAGTACTTC
TRBV4-1	TRBJ2-3	few	TRBD2	CASRLAGETDTQYF	TGCGCCAGCAGGCTAGCGGGAGAGACAGATACGCAGTATTTT
TRBV28	TRBJ2-5	.	.	CASSWAGETQYF	TGTGCCAGCAGCTGGGCCGGGGAGACCCAGTACTTC
TRBV20-1	TRBJ2-7	.	.	CSARDFTDRATYEQYF	TGCAGTGCTAGAGATTTCACGGACAGAGCTACCTACGAGCAGTACTTC
TRBV20-1	TRBJ2-1	few	TRBD2	CSARASGGPRNEQFF	TGCAGTGCTAGAGCTAGCGGGGGGCCTCGGAATGAGCAGTTCTTC
TRBV29-1	TRBJ2-3	.	.	CSVVGPWSTDTQYF	TGCAGCGTTGTAGGGCCTTGGAGCACAGATACGCAGTATTTT
TRBV19	TRBJ2-1	few	.	CASSPGTLYNEQFF	TGTGCCAGTAGTCCCGGGACATTATACAATGAGCAGTTCTTC
TRBV4-1	TRBJ1-6	many	TRBD1	CASSQDRESPLHF	TGCGCCAGCAGCCAGGACAGGGAATCACCCCTCCACTTT
TRBV24-1	TRBJ1-5	many	.	CATRRTVIHNQPQHF	TGTGCCACCAGAAGGACGGTCATCCACAATCAGCCCCAGCATTTT
TRBV5-4	TRBJ2-7	many	.	CASSLVGADEQYF	TGTGCCAGCAGCTTGGTAGGCGCCGACGAGCAGTACTTC
TRBV27	TRBJ1-1	.	TRBD1	CASSLRGQVEGTEAFF	TGTGCCAGCAGTTTACGCGGACAGGTGGAGGGCACTGAAGCTTTCTTT
TRBV7-9	TRBJ1-5	.	TRBD1	CASSLTGSLNQPQHF	TGTGCCAGCAGCTTGACAGGGTCCTTAAATCAGCCCCAGCATTTT
TRBV5-1	TRBJ2-1	few	.	CASSLRDPQTPVDEQFF	TGCGCCAGCAGCCTACGGGACCCCCAAACACCGGTAGATGAGCAGTTCTTC
TRBV6-1	TRBJ1-5	many	.	CASSEALQGSGNQPQHF	TGTGCCAGCAGTGAAGCATTACAGGGTAGTGGCAATCAGCCCCAGCATTTT
TRBV7-9	TRBJ2-7	.	.	CASSSRRGPEQYF	TGTGCCAGCAGCTCCAGACGAGGGCCGGAACAGTACTTC
TRBV20-1	TRBJ1-1	many	TRBD1	CSATHRGIGTEAFF	TGCAGTGCTACCCACAGGGGTATTGGGACAGAAGCTTTCTTT
TRBV5-1	TRBJ1-1	many	.	CASSLVGTEAFF	TGCGCCAGCAGCTTGGTCGGGACCGAAGCTTTCTTT
TRBV7-6	TRBJ2-7	many	.	CASSFLIGPLTYEQYF	TGTGCCAGCAGCTTTCTCATCGGCCCTCTAACCTACGAGCAGTACTTC
TRBV6-5	TRBJ1-2	many	.	CASRNPYGYTF	TGTGCCAGCAGGAATCCCTATGGCTACACCTTC